This T cell receptor beta chain is drawn from a study of T cell responses to AZD1222 COVID-19 vaccine. Study-wide findings and caveats: A rise in Spike-specific TCR breadth and depth followed two AZD1222 doses. Scientists sampled the repertoires only once the peak T cell response had passed.

Generated by immunoSEQ multiplex PCR, the TCRdb table keeps only in-frame clones and is missing some. The repertoire holds thousands of clones, with around 87% as singletons. This clone was picked up one time. What it recognizes is unknown. This CDR3 is 14 amino acids long. V was cut by 7 bases and J by 1 base, with 13 bases left in between. Germline CDR1 reads LNHDA; CDR2 reads SQIVND (reference sequence). The receptor's source is an adult who received the AZD1222 COVID-19 vaccine. The rearrangement uses TRBV19 and TRBJ1-1; D not certain. Sequencing used peripheral blood, obtained 28 days after the second AZD1222 dose. The CDR3 nucleotides are TGTGCCAGTAAAACCGTTACTTCGAACACTGAAGCTTTCTTT. Its translation: CASKTVTSNTEAFF.